These 29 T cell receptor beta chains were sequenced from one sample in a study of Graves' ophthalmopathy and Graves' hyperthyroidism. The sequenced template was RNA, covering the TCR beta CDR3 region. RT-PCR with HTBI primers came first, then second-round multiplex PCR. One entry per CDR3 protein results from TCRdb running MiXCR on the multiplex PCR reads. Among under 250,000 distinct CDR3 sequences listed, under 25% were seen once. The specimen sequenced was peripheral blood. These receptors were collected from a woman aged 45 to 65 with Graves' ophthalmopathy.

The genes are TRBV7-2 and TRBJ1-2; TRBD1 is a possible D gene (6 bases). The V and J ends lost 5 bases and 2 bases respectively, with 12 bases between them. There are 14 residues in the CDR3. Germline V gene sequence: CDR1 SGHTA, CDR2 FQGNSA. CDR3 residues: CASSLDSENYGYTF. CDR3 sequence (DNA): TGTGCCAGCAGCCTGGACAGTGAAAACTATGGCTACACCTTC.

This clonotype came up many times. The chain joins TRBV5-1 to TRBJ2-2, with TRBD2 identical over 7 bases. The CDR3 is 14 residues long. V shed 4 bases, J shed 6 bases, and the junction held 6 bases outside the gene matches. Germline loops: CDR1 SGHRS, CDR2 YFSETQ. CDR3 residues: CASSPEGRAGELFF. The DNA for the CDR3 is TGCGCCAGCAGCCCCGAGGGGAGGGCCGGGGAGCTGTTTTTT.

This clonotype was seen ten or more times. This chain connects TRBV19 to TRBJ1-2, with D possibly TRBD1 on 6 matching bases. Germline V gene lookup returns CDR1 LNHDA and CDR2 SQIVND (reference sequence). Trimming took off 5 bases at V and 8 bases at J, with 21 bases between the two ends. This CDR3 contains 15 residues. Here the CDR3 reads CASSPSGHRLGGYTF. The CDR3 DNA reads TGTGCCAGTAGTCCTTCGGGACACCGATTGGGAGGCTACACCTTC.

This clonotype was seen repeatedly, ten times or more. The chain joins TRBV9 to TRBJ1-6, with 8 bases identical to TRBD1. This CDR3 has 15 amino acids. Germline V CDR1 and CDR2: SGDLS, YYNGEE. V shed 4 bases and J 10 bases; nucleotides not matched to a gene: 10. CDR3: CASSFETGERSPLHF. CDR3 nucleotides: TGTGCCAGCAGCTTCGAGACAGGGGAGCGGTCACCCCTCCACTTT. The full variable domain, rest sourced from reference TRBV9 and TRBJ1-6, is DSGVTQTPKHLITATGQRVTLRCSPRSGDLSVYWYQQSLDQGLQFLIQYYNGEERAKGNILERFSAQQFPDLHSELNLSSLELGDSALYFCASSFETGERSPLHFGNGTRLTVT.

This chain connects TRBV10-3 to TRBJ1-2, with D maybe TRBD1 (5 bases). The CDR3 runs to 11 residues. Trimming stripped 6 bases from V and 6 bases from J, with 8 bases between. Germline CDR1 is ENHRY and CDR2 is SYGVKD. As DNA, the CDR3 is TGTGCCATCAGGGGGACTGATGGCTACACCTTC. Translation: CAIRGTDGYTF.

This clonotype was picked up a small number of times. The gene calls are TRBV28 and TRBJ1-5, with 11 bases matching TRBD1. CDR3 length equals 17 residues. CDR1 is MDHEN, CDR2 SYDVKM, per germline. J lost 3 bases, V lost 5 bases, and 9 bases had no gene match. Here the CDR3 reads CASSLGTGGNNNQPQHF. CDR3 in DNA: TGTGCCAGCAGTCTGGGGACAGGGGGAAATAACAATCAGCCCCAGCATTTT.

The chain joins TRBV3-1 to TRBJ1-2; D ambiguous. Trimming cost V 4 bases and J 8 bases, with 14 bases left between them. Germline CDR1 and CDR2: LGHDT and YNNKEL (reference sequence). This CDR3 contains 13 residues. The CDR3 DNA follows: TGTGCCAGCAGCCCCAAGACCGAGGCGGGCTACACCTTC. Its protein is CASSPKTEAGYTF.

This clonotype appeared many times. The V gene is TRBV5-1, the J gene TRBJ2-7; no firm D call. The CDR3 spans 13 residues. CDR1 is SGHRS, CDR2 YFSETQ, per germline. The V gene lost 4 bases and the J gene lost 0 bases, with 8 bases spanning the gap. CDR3 DNA: TGCGCCAGCAGCCCAGCTTCCTCCTACGAGCAGTACTTC. Translation gives CASSPASSYEQYF. Filled out from reference TRBV5-1 and TRBJ2-7, the complete variable domain reads KAGVTQTPRYLIKTRGQQVTLSCSPISGHRSVSWYQQTPGQGLQFLFEYFSETQRNKGNFPGRFSGRQFSNSRSEMNVSTLELGDSALYLCASSPASSYEQYFGPGTRLTVT.

This clonotype turned up a few times. This chain uses TRBV6-1 with TRBJ1-1; D might be TRBD1 (6 bases). The V gene's germline CDR1 is MNHNS and CDR2 SASEGT. The V end was cut by 5 bases, the J end by 4 bases, with 17 bases between. The CDR3 contains 15 residues. The CDR3 here is CASSRHPTGSTEAFF. The CDR3 coding sequence is TGTGCCAGCAGTCGACACCCGACAGGATCCACTGAAGCTTTCTTT.

The rearrangement uses TRBV4-2 and TRBJ1-1, with 8 bases matching TRBD1. This CDR3 has 15 amino acids. Trimming cost V 1 base and J 6 bases; bases outside gene matches: 7. CDR1 is LGHNA, CDR2 YNFKEQ, per germline. The CDR3 here is CASSQVGGQGAEAFF. CDR3 in DNA: TGTGCCAGCAGCCAAGTGGGAGGACAGGGCGCTGAAGCTTTCTTT.

This clonotype has at least ten counts. The chain employs TRBV5-5 and TRBJ2-7, with no clear D. The V end lost 0 bases, the J end lost 6 bases, and 10 bases lay between the germline ends. The CDR3 is 13 amino acids. Germline assignment: CDR1 SGHKS and CDR2 YYEKEE (reference sequence). CDR3 DNA: TGTGCCAGCAGCTTGGGTTCTGTAAGCGAGCAGTACTTC. Its protein product is CASSLGSVSEQYF.

This clonotype came up many times. The chain uses TRBV6-1 and TRBJ1-5; D not certain. The CDR3 has 13 amino acids. The V gene's germline CDR1 is MNHNS and CDR2 SASEGT. Trimming shortened V by 1 base and J by 6 bases, and 7 bases separated the two germline ends. The CDR3 DNA reads as TGTGCCAGCAGTGAAGTCTTTTCTCAGCCCCAGCATTTT. This codes for CASSEVFSQPQHF.

This clonotype was counted between two and nine times. J is TRBJ2-2 and V is TRBV4-1, with D possibly matching TRBD2 (6 bases). The germline CDR1 and CDR2 sequences are MGHRA and YSYEKL. This CDR3 has 17 amino acids. V lost 1 base, J lost 5 bases, and 17 bases lay in between. The CDR3 spells CASSQVERAPWTGELFF. In DNA form, the CDR3 reads TGCGCCAGCAGCCAAGTGGAGCGGGCCCCTTGGACCGGGGAGCTGTTTTTT.

There are many counts of this clonotype. This chain connects TRBV6-1 to TRBJ2-7, with D possibly matching TRBD1 (6 bases). V gave up 7 bases and J gave up 3 bases, with 10 bases separating them. CDR3 length: 12 residues. CDR1 MNHNS and CDR2 SASEGT come from the germline V gene. Written as DNA, the CDR3 is TGTGCCAGCACCGAACAGGGCTACGAGCAGTACTTC. This sequence encodes CASTEQGYEQYF.

The sample holds a few counts of this clonotype. V usage is TRBV3-1 and J usage is TRBJ2-7, with D perhaps being TRBD1 or TRBD2 (5 bases each). Trimming cost V 4 bases and J 3 bases, with 10 bases left between them. The germline gives CDR1 LGHDT, CDR2 YNNKEL (reference sequence). The CDR3 runs 13 residues. As DNA, the CDR3 is TGTGCCAGCAGCCGTCGGGACGTCTACGAGCAGTACTTC. It encodes CASSRRDVYEQYF.

This clonotype was seen at least ten times. The chain combines TRBV5-6 with TRBJ1-5; 7 bases fit TRBD1. CDR3 length equals 16 residues. J lost 2 bases, V lost 0 bases, and 5 bases had no gene match. Germline loops: CDR1 SGHDT, CDR2 YYEEEE. The CDR3 bases are TGTGCCAGCAGCTTGGACAGGGGCGATCGCAATCAGCCCCAGCATTTT. Translating gives CASSLDRGDRNQPQHF.

For the CDR3, the DNA is TGTGCCAGCAGCTTAGAGCCCGGGACCCCAGGCTCCTACGAGCAGTACTTC. Translation gives CASSLEPGTPGSYEQYF. The rearrangement uses TRBV11-2 and TRBJ2-7, with D perhaps being TRBD1 or TRBD2 (5 bases each). The germline CDR1 and CDR2 sequences are SGHAT and FQNNGV. This CDR3 has 17 amino acids. The germline V and J ends were trimmed by 0 bases and 0 bases, with 15 bases remaining between them.

This clonotype has a handful of counts. A single base separates this from a much larger clone, so it may be a read error. V gene TRBV27 combines with J gene TRBJ2-7; TRBD2 matches at 8 bases. The CDR3 length is 16 residues. The J segment lost 4 bases and the V segment lost 6 bases, leaving 14 bases of the junction unmatched. Germline CDR1 is MNHEY and CDR2 is SMNVEV (reference sequence). The CDR3 DNA is TGTGCCAGCAGCTTTATGCCCGGGAGGGAGCCTTACGAGCAGTACTTC. Protein: CASSFMPGREPYEQYF.

There are many counts of this clonotype. The chain has TRBV6-2 or TRBV6-3 and TRBJ2-5, with a tentative D call TRBD2 (5 bases). V lost 5 bases, J lost 3 bases, and 13 bases lay in between. Germline CDR1 reads MNHEY; CDR2 reads SVGEGT. This CDR3 region has 14 residues. In DNA form, the CDR3 reads TGTGCCAGCAGTGTAGTTCAGCGGAAAGAGACCCAGTACTTC. This translates into CASSVVQRKETQYF.

In regard to this clonotype: A much larger clone differs by one base, so this may be a read error. V gene TRBV11-1 combines with J gene TRBJ2-2; a possible D gene is TRBD2 (5 bases). Looked up from germline, CDR1 is SGHAT and CDR2 is FQDESV (reference sequence). The CDR3 spans 16 residues. V lost 4 bases to trimming and J lost 4 bases, with 16 bases between them. For the CDR3, the DNA is TGTGCCAGCAGCTCCTTTCTCGGGGAGATCACCGGGGAGCTGTTTTTT. Translating gives CASSSFLGEITGELFF. Looking up the rest from reference TRBV11-1 and TRBJ2-2 gives the full variable domain: EAEVAQSPRYKITEKSQAVAFWCDPISGHATLYWYRQILGQGPELLVQFQDESVVDDSQLPKDRFSAERLKGVDSTLKIQPAELGDSAMYLCASSSFLGEITGELFFGEGSRLTVL.

The sample holds many counts of this clonotype. V usage is TRBV4-1 and J usage is TRBJ2-5; D may correspond to TRBD1 or TRBD2 (6 bases each). The CDR3 consists of 15 residues. V was cut by 3 bases and J by 5 bases, with 16 bases left in between. Germline CDR1 MGHRA, CDR2 YSYEKL. CDR3 coding DNA: TGCGCCAGCAGCCAGCAGGGACGGGGGCCGGAGACCCAGTACTTC. Its translation is CASSQQGRGPETQYF.

There are a few counts of this clonotype. The chain uses TRBV7-9 and TRBJ2-5; TRBD2 agrees at 11 bases. The V gene end was trimmed by 4 bases and the J gene end by 4 bases; junction bases not matched to a gene: 8. CDR3 length: 16 residues. Germline values: CDR1 SEHNR, CDR2 FQNEAQ (reference sequence). The DNA for the CDR3 is TGTGCCAGCAGCTCTAATAGCGGGAGGGCGGTAGAGACCCAGTACTTC. Its protein product is CASSSNSGRAVETQYF. Supplemented by reference TRBV7-9 and TRBJ2-5, the full variable domain reads DTGVSQNPRHKITKRGQNVTFRCDPISEHNRLYWYRQTLGQGPEFLTYFQNEAQLEKSRLLSDRFSAERPKGSFSTLEIQRTEQGDSAMYLCASSSNSGRAVETQYFGPGTRLLVL.

There are many counts of this clonotype. The V and J genes are TRBV6-5 and TRBJ1-2; tentative D call: TRBD1 (5 bases). V was shortened by 7 bases and J by 2 bases, with 11 bases between the two germline ends. This CDR3 comprises 13 residues. Per germline, CDR1 MNHEY and CDR2 SVGAGI. CDR3 residues: CASTRGANYGYTF. The CDR3 nucleotides are TGTGCCAGCACCCGCGGGGCGAACTATGGCTACACCTTC.

This sequence joins TRBV30 and TRBJ2-3; tentatively, D is TRBD2 (5 bases). The germline CDR1 and CDR2 sequences are GTSNPN and SVGIG (reference sequence). The V gene lost 0 bases and the J gene lost 6 bases, with 7 bases spanning the gap. The CDR3 runs to 12 residues. CDR3 nucleotides: TGTGCCTGGAGTGTCTCGGGGGATACGCAGTATTTT. This encodes CAWSVSGDTQYF.

The chain combines TRBV24-1 with TRBJ2-2; 12 nucleotides align to TRBD1. There are 18 residues in the CDR3. Germline CDR1 KGHDR, CDR2 SFDVKD. The junction had 11 bases not matched to a gene; V was cut back by 3 bases and J by 7 bases. The CDR3 bases are TGTGCCACCAGTGATCCGGGACAGGGGGCTTTATCGGGCGGGGAGCTGTTTTTT. Its protein is CATSDPGQGALSGGELFF.

This clonotype was recorded at least ten times. The gene calls are TRBV7-2 and TRBJ2-2; D is perhaps TRBD1 (6 bases). The V gene lost 6 bases and the J gene lost 6 bases, with 11 bases spanning the gap. Germline V gene sequence: CDR1 SGHTA, CDR2 FQGNSA. CDR3 length equals 13 residues. The CDR3 protein is CASRRHRAGELFF. The CDR3 DNA reads as TGTGCCAGCAGGAGACACAGGGCCGGGGAGCTGTTTTTT.

The sample holds many counts of this clonotype. V usage is TRBV6-1 and J usage is TRBJ1-1; no reliable D call. The CDR3 is made up of 13 amino acids. V shed 7 bases and J shed 2 bases, with 11 bases lying between them. Germline loops: CDR1 MNHNS, CDR2 SASEGT. CDR3: CASNQQRNTEAFF. In DNA, the CDR3 is TGTGCCAGCAACCAACAGAGAAACACTGAAGCTTTCTTT.

The rearrangement joins TRBV7-2 to TRBJ2-5, with 9 nucleotides matching TRBD2. CDR1 and CDR2 (germline): SGHTA, FQGNSA. Trimming took 1 base from V and 6 from J; bases not matched to a gene: 9. The CDR3 is 16 amino acids. For the CDR3, the DNA is TGTGCCAGCAGCTTAGTTGGGTCTAGCGGGGTCAAGACCCAGTACTTC. Protein sequence: CASSLVGSSGVKTQYF.

This clonotype was detected many times. V gene TRBV20-1 combines with J gene TRBJ1-5, with 7 bases lining up with TRBD1. J lost 10 bases, V lost 6 bases, and 9 bases had no gene match. Germline V lookup: CDR1 DFQATT, CDR2 SNEGSKA (reference sequence). The CDR3 extends over 12 amino acids. The DNA of the CDR3 is TGCAGTGCCACCACAGGGGTTGATCCCCAGCATTTT. Its translation: CSATTGVDPQHF.